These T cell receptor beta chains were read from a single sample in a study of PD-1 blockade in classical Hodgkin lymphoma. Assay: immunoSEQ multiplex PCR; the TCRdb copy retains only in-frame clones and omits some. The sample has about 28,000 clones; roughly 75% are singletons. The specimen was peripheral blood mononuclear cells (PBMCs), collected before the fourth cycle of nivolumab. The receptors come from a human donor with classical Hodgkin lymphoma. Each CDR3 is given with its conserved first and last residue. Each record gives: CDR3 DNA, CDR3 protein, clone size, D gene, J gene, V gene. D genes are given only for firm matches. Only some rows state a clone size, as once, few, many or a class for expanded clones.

TGTGCCAGCGGCGGGACACCTTACAATGAGCAGTTCTTC | CASGGTPYNEQFF | NA | NA | TRBJ2-1 | TRBV28
TGTGCCACCCCCGGGTTCCAAGGCTTCACCGGGGAGCTGTTTTTT | CATPGFQGFTGELFF | few | NA | TRBJ2-2 | TRBV28
TGTGCCAGCAGTCGGACTAGCGGGGGATCCTACAATGAGCAGTTCTTC | CASSRTSGGSYNEQFF | NA | TRBD2 | TRBJ2-1 | TRBV25-1
TGTGCCAGCAGCTTAGAGACAGGGAGAGAGACCCAGTACTTC | CASSLETGRETQYF | NA | TRBD1 | TRBJ2-5 | TRBV7-2
TGTGCCATCAGTAGGGGGCTCGGTCAGCCCCAGCATTTT | CAISRGLGQPQHF | NA | TRBD1 | TRBJ1-5 | TRBV10-3
TGTGCCAGCAGCTCGACTAGCGGCGTGGGGAATGAGCAGTTCTTC | CASSSTSGVGNEQFF | NA | TRBD2 | TRBJ2-1 | TRBV7-3
TGTGCCAGCAGTTTATCGGGGTTCTACAATGAGCAGTTCTTC | CASSLSGFYNEQFF | NA | NA | TRBJ2-1 | TRBV27
TGTGCCAGCAGCTTCCGGACTAGCGGGAGGGCCGGGAATGAGCAGTTCTTC | CASSFRTSGRAGNEQFF | NA | TRBD2 | TRBJ2-1 | TRBV9
TGTGCCAGCCGGACTAGCGGGAGTGCCGGGGAGCTGTTTTTT | CASRTSGSAGELFF | few | TRBD2 | TRBJ2-2 | TRBV6-1
TGTGCCAGCAGCTCATACAGGGCAGGCGAGCAGTACTTC | CASSSYRAGEQYF | few | NA | TRBJ2-7 | TRBV11-2
TGTGCCAGCTTTTCTCCTAGCGGGGGAAACACCGGGGAGCTGTTTTTT | CASFSPSGGNTGELFF | NA | TRBD2 | TRBJ2-2 | TRBV19
TGTGCCAGCAGCTTAGCCCTACAGGGTCAGCCCCAGCATTTT | CASSLALQGQPQHF | NA | NA | TRBJ1-5 | TRBV7-2
TGTGCCAGCAGTTTCCTTCCTAGCGACTGGGCGAGTGAGCAGTTCTTC | CASSFLPSDWASEQFF | NA | NA | TRBJ2-1 | TRBV6-5
TGTGCCAGCAGCTTAGATCAGGGGGCGGGGGCTAACACTGAAGCTTTCTTT | CASSLDQGAGANTEAFF | NA | TRBD1 | TRBJ1-1 | TRBV7-9
TGTGCCATCAGGGAACAGGGGGCGTCTAGCACAGATACGCAGTATTTT | CAIREQGASSTDTQYF | few | TRBD1 | TRBJ2-3 | TRBV10-3
TGTGCCAGCAGTTTACAGGGGTCGTTGAAACTGTTTTTT | CASSLQGSLKLFF | few | NA | TRBJ1-4 | TRBV28
TGCGCCAGCAGTGAGTCGTCGAGAACAGGGGGGCTCTACGAGCAGTACTTC | CASSESSRTGGLYEQYF | NA | TRBD1 | TRBJ2-7 | TRBV10-1
TGTGCCAGTAGTATACAACAGGGAGCCTACGAGCAGTACTTC | CASSIQQGAYEQYF | few | NA | TRBJ2-7 | TRBV19
TGTGCCAGCAGTGAGTTGGGAAACACCATATATTTT | CASSELGNTIYF | NA | NA | TRBJ1-3 | TRBV6-1
TGTGCCAGCAGTTTGCGGGATAGCTCCTACAATGAGCAGTTCTTC | CASSLRDSSYNEQFF | NA | NA | TRBJ2-1 | TRBV27
TGCGCCAGCAGCTTGGCCGTTCCTCCTAAGCAGTTCTTC | CASSLAVPPKQFF | NA | NA | TRBJ2-1 | TRBV5-1
TGTGCCAGCTCGACGGGGCCAGGGGGTAGCTCTGGGGCCAACGTCCTGACTTTC | CASSTGPGGSSGANVLTF | few | TRBD1 | TRBJ2-6 | TRBV18
TGTGCCAGCAGGAGAACCTTAGCGGGAGATCCAGAGACCCAGTACTTC | CASRRTLAGDPETQYF | few | TRBD2 | TRBJ2-5 | TRBV2
TGTGCCAGCAGGGTTGTGGTAGGGGCGCGTCCTAACACTGAAGCTTTCTTT | CASRVVVGARPNTEAFF | NA | NA | TRBJ1-1 | TRBV7-9
TGCGCCAGCAGCCGAATCGGACTAGCGGGAGGAAAAGAGACCCAGTACTTC | CASSRIGLAGGKETQYF | NA | TRBD2 | TRBJ2-5 | TRBV4-1
TGTGCCATCACCCTCGACAGGGGTAGCGAGCAGTACTTC | CAITLDRGSEQYF | once | TRBD1 | TRBJ2-7 | TRBV10-3
TGTGCCATCAGTTACGGGACAGGGGGGGAGACTGAAGCTTTCTTT | CAISYGTGGETEAFF | NA | TRBD1 | TRBJ1-1 | TRBV10-3
TGTGCCAGCAGGGGCCGGGGGGGACTAGTACCAGATACGCAGTATTTT | CASRGRGGLVPDTQYF | NA | TRBD2 | TRBJ2-3 | TRBV7-2
TGTGCCAGCAGTCTGGGGGGACAGGGATGGTACAATGAGCAGTTCTTC | CASSLGGQGWYNEQFF | NA | TRBD1 | TRBJ2-1 | TRBV28
TGTGCCAGCAGCGATGAGGGGCGGGAGGGCCAAGAGACCCAGTACTTC | CASSDEGREGQETQYF | NA | NA | TRBJ2-5 | TRBV21-1
TGCGCCAGCAGCCAGGTGATAAACAGGGGGAGGGAGACCCAGTACTTC | CASSQVINRGRETQYF | NA | TRBD1 | TRBJ2-5 | TRBV4-1
TGTGCCAGCAGCAAAGTCTACGGACACGGCACAGATACGCAGTATTTT | CASSKVYGHGTDTQYF | NA | NA | TRBJ2-3 | TRBV21-1
TGTGCCAGCAGCGACCGGGACCGAGATCAGCCCCAGCATTTT | CASSDRDRDQPQHF | NA | NA | TRBJ1-5 | TRBV9
TGTGCCAGTAGTATTTCGGACAGCTACGAGCAGTACTTC | CASSISDSYEQYF | few | NA | TRBJ2-7 | TRBV19
TGTGCCAGCAGTGTCGGGGTTTCCGCTTTCTTT | CASSVGVSAFF | NA | NA | TRBJ1-1 | TRBV6-1
TGTGCCAGCAGCACTGACAAGTTGAGCTCCTACGAGCAGTACTTC | CASSTDKLSSYEQYF | medium-sized | NA | TRBJ2-7 | TRBV7-2
TGTGCCAGCAGCTTAAACGAACTCAGCACAGATACGCAGTATTTT | CASSLNELSTDTQYF | NA | NA | TRBJ2-3 | TRBV13
TGTGCCAGCAGTGACTCCAGGGGAGGCGAGCAGTACTTC | CASSDSRGGEQYF | NA | NA | TRBJ2-7 | TRBV2
TGTGCCAGCCTTGCGGGACTAGCCTCCTACGAGCAGTACTTC | CASLAGLASYEQYF | NA | TRBD2 | TRBJ2-7 | TRBV2
TGCGCCAGCACTTACGACCCGAACACCGGGGAGCTGTTTTTT | CASTYDPNTGELFF | NA | NA | TRBJ2-2 | TRBV5-1
TGTGCCAGCAGTTACGGGACTATCACAGATACGCAGTATTTT | CASSYGTITDTQYF | NA | TRBD2 | TRBJ2-3 | TRBV6-5
TGTGCCAGCTCACCAGGACAGGGGCAGACCCAGTACTTC | CASSPGQGQTQYF | once | TRBD1 | TRBJ2-5 | TRBV18
TGTGCCAGCAGTTACAACAGGGGAAAACGGACTGAAGCTTTCTTT | CASSYNRGKRTEAFF | NA | TRBD1 | TRBJ1-1 | TRBV27
TGTGCCAGCAGTGACCGGGATGCCGAGCAGTACTTC | CASSDRDAEQYF | NA | NA | TRBJ2-7 | TRBV25-1
TGTGCCAGCAGCACAGGGGGCCGACAAGAGACCCAGTACTTC | CASSTGGRQETQYF | once | TRBD1 | TRBJ2-5 | TRBV5-4
TGTGCCAGTAGTATACGGGGACACATGAACACCGGGGAGCTGTTTTTT | CASSIRGHMNTGELFF | few | NA | TRBJ2-2 | TRBV19
TGTGCCAGCAGTACCTTCCTGACAGGGTACGAGCAGTACTTC | CASSTFLTGYEQYF | NA | TRBD1 | TRBJ2-7 | TRBV6-5
TGTGCCAGCAGCTTAGCGAGACTAGCGTACTCCTACAATGAGCAGTTCTTC | CASSLARLAYSYNEQFF | few | TRBD2 | TRBJ2-1 | TRBV7-9
TGCGCCAGCAGCTTGTTAGCGGGAGGTGAGACCCAGTACTTC | CASSLLAGGETQYF | NA | TRBD2 | TRBJ2-5 | TRBV5-1
TGTGCCAGCAGCGTGAGAGAGGGACTAGCTAGTACTGAGCAGTTCTTC | CASSVREGLASTEQFF | NA | TRBD2 | TRBJ2-1 | TRBV9